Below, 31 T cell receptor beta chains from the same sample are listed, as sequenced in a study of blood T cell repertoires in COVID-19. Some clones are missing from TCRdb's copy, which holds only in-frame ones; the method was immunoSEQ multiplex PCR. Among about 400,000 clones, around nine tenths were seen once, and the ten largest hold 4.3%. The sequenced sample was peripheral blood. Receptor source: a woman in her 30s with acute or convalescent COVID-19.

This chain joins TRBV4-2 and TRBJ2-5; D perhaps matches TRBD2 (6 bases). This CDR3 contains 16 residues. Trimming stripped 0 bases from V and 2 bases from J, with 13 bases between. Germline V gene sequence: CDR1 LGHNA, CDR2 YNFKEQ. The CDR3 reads CASSQDPGLPQETQYF. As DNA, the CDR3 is TGTGCCAGCAGCCAAGATCCAGGACTACCTCAAGAGACCCAGTACTTC.

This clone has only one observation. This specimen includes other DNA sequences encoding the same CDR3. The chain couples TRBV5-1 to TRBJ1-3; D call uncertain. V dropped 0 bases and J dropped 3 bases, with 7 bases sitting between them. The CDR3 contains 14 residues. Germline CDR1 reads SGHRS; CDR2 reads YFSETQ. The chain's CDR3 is CASSLAGYGNTIYF. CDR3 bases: TGCGCCAGCAGCTTGGCGGGGTATGGAAACACCATATATTTT.

The CDR3 bases are TGTGCCAGCAGCCGCGGACAGCCAAAGGACTATGGCTACACCTTC. It is translated as CASSRGQPKDYGYTF. This chain joins TRBV6-5 and TRBJ1-2; possible D gene TRBD1, 6 bases. The ends were cut back, 6 bases at V and 3 bases at J, with 17 bases in the middle. The germline CDR1 and CDR2 sequences are MNHEY and SVGAGI. This CDR3 spans 15 amino acids.

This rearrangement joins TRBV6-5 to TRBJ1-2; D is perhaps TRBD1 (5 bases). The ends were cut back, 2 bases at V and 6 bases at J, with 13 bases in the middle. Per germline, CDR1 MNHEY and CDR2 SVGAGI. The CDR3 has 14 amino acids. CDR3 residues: CASSYAGKNDGYTF. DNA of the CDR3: TGTGCCAGCAGTTACGCAGGGAAGAACGATGGCTACACCTTC.

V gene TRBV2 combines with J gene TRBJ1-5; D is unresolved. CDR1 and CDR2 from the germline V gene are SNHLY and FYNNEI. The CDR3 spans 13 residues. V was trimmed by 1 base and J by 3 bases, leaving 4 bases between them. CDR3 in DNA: TGTGCCAGCAGTGAAGTCTTCAATCAGCCCCAGCATTTT. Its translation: CASSEVFNQPQHF.

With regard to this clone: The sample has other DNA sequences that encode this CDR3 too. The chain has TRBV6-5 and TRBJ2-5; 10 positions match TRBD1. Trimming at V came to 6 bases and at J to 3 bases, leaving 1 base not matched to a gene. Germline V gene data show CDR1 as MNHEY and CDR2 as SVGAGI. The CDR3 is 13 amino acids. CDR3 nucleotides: TGTGCCAGCAGAGGGACAGGGGAAGAGACCCAGTACTTC. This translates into CASRGTGEETQYF.

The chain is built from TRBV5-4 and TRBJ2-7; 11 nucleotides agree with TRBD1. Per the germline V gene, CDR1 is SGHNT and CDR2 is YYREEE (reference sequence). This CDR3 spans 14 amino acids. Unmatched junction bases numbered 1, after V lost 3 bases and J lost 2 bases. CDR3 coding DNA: TGTGCCAGCAGCTGGGGACAGGGGGCCTACGAGCAGTACTTC. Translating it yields CASSWGQGAYEQYF.

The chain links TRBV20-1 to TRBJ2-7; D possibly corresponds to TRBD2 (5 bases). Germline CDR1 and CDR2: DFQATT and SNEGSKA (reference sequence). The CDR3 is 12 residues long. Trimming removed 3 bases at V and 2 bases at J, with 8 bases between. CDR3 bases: TGCAGTGCTAGTCTCGGGGCCTACGAGCAGTACTTC. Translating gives CSASLGAYEQYF.

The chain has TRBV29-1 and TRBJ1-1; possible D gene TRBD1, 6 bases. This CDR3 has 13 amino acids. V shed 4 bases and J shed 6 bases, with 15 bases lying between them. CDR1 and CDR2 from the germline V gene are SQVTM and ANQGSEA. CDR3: CSVVGGAESEAFF. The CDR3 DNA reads TGCAGCGTTGTTGGGGGGGCGGAATCTGAAGCTTTCTTT.

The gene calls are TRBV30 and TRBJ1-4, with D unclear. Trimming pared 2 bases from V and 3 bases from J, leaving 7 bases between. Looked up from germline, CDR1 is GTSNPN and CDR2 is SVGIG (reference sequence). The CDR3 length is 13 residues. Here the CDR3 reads CAWSITSNEKLFF. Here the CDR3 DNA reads TGTGCCTGGAGTATTACTTCTAATGAAAAACTGTTTTTT.

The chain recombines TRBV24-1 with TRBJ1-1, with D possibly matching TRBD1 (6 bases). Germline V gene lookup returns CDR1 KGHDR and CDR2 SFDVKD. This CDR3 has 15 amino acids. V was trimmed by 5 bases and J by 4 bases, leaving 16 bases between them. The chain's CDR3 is CATSAGQTGSTEAFF. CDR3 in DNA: TGTGCCACCAGTGCCGGACAGACGGGTAGCACTGAAGCTTTCTTT.

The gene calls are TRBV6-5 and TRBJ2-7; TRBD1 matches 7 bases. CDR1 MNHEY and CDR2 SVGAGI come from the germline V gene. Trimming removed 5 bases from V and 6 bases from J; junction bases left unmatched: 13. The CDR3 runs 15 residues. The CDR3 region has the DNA TGTGCCAGCAGTACACGAAACGGACAGGTTGGCGAGCAGTACTTC. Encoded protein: CASSTRNGQVGEQYF.

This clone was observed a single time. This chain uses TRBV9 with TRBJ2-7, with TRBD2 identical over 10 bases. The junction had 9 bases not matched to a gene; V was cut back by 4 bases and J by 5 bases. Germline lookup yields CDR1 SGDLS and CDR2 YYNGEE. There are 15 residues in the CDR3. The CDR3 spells CASSHSGGRSDEQYF. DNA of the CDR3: TGTGCCAGCAGCCATAGCGGGGGGCGCAGCGACGAGCAGTACTTC.

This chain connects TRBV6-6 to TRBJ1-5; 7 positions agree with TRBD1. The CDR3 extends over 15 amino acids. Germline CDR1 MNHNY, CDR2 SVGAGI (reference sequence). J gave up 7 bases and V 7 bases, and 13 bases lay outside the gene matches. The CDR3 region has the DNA TGTGCCAGCACTAGAGAGACAGGGTCGGAACAGCCCCAGCATTTT. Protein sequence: CASTRETGSEQPQHF.

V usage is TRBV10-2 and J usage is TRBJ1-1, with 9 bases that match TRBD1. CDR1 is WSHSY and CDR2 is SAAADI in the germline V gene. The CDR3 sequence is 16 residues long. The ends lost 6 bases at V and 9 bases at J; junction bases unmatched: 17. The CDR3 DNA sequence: TGCGCCAGCAGCCCGGAGTTATATACAGGGGGCGGTAAAGCTTTCTTT. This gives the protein CASSPELYTGGGKAFF.

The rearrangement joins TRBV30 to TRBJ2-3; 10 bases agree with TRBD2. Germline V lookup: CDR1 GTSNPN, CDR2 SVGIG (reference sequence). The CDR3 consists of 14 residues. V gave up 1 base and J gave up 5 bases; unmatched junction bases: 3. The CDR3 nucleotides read TGTGCCTGGAGTGGCGGACTAGCGGAAGATACGCAGTATTTT. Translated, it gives CAWSGGLAEDTQYF.

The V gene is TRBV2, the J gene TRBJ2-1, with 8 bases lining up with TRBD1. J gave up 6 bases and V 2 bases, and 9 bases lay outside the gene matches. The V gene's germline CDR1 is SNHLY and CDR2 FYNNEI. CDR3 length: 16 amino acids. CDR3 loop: CASSENGRQGRNEQFF. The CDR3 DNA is TGTGCCAGCAGTGAAAACGGGAGACAGGGGCGCAATGAGCAGTTCTTC.

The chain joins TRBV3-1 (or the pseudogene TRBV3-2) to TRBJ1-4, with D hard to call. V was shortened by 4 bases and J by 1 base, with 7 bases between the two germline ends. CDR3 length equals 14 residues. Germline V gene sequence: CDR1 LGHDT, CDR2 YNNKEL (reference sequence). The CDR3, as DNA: TGTGCCAGCAGCCTAAGAGAAACTAATGAAAAACTGTTTTTT. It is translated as CASSLRETNEKLFF.

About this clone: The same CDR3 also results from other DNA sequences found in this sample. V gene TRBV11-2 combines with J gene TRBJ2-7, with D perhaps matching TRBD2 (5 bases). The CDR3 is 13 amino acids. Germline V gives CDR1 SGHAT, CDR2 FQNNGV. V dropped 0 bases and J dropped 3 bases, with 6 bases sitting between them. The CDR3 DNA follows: TGTGCCAGCAGCTTAGAGGCGGGCTACGAGCAGTACTTC. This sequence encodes CASSLEAGYEQYF.

For the CDR3, the DNA is TGTGCCAGCAGCCCGGGGGGGGTCGCAGGAGACTACGAGCAGTACTTC. Translation: CASSPGGVAGDYEQYF. V gene TRBV7-9 combines with J gene TRBJ2-7; 8 bases are a match to TRBD2. V trimming: 5 bases; J trimming: 3 bases; junction bases outside the gene matches: 12. There are 16 residues in the CDR3. Per the germline V gene, CDR1 is SEHNR and CDR2 is FQNEAQ (reference sequence).

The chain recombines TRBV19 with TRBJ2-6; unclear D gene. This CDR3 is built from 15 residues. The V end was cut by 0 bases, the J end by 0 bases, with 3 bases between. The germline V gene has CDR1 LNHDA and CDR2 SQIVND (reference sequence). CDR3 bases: TGTGCCAGTAGTATAGACAACTCTGGGGCCAACGTCCTGACTTTC. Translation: CASSIDNSGANVLTF. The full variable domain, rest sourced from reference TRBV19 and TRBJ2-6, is DGGITQSPKYLFRKEGQNVTLSCEQNLNHDAMYWYRQDPGQGLRLIYYSQIVNDFQKGDIAEGYSVSREKKESFPLTVTSAQKNPTAFYLCASSIDNSGANVLTFGAGSRLTVL.

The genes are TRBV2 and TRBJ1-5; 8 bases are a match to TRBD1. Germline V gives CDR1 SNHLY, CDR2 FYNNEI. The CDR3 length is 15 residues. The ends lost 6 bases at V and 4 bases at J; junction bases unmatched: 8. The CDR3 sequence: CASRPGQANNQPQHF. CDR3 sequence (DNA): TGTGCCAGCAGACCGGGACAGGCAAATAATCAGCCCCAGCATTTT.

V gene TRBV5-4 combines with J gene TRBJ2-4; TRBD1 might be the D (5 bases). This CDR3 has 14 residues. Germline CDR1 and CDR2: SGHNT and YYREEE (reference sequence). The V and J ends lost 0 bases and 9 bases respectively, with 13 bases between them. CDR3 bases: TGTGCCAGCAGCTTGGATCAGGGTCAAAGCATTCAGTACTTC. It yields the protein CASSLDQGQSIQYF.

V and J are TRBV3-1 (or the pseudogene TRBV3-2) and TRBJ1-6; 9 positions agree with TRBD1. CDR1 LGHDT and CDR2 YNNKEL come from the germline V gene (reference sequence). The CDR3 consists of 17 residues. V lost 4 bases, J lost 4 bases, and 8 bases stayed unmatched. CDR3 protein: CASSPRGQGEYNSPLHF. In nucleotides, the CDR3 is TGTGCCAGCAGCCCGCGGGGACAGGGAGAGTATAATTCACCCCTCCACTTT.

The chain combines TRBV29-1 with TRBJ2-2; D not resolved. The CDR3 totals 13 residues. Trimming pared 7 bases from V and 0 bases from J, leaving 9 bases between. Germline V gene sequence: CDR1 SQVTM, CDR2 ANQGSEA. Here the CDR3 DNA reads TGCAGCGCTGAGTTCGCGAACACCGGGGAGCTGTTTTTT. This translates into CSAEFANTGELFF.

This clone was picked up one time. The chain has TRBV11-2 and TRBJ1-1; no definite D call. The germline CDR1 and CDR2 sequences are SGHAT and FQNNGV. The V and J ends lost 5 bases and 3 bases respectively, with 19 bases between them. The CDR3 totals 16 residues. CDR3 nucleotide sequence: TGTGCCAGCAGCCGACCGGACTCTAGGAGCCACACTGAAGCTTTCTTT. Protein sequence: CASSRPDSRSHTEAFF.

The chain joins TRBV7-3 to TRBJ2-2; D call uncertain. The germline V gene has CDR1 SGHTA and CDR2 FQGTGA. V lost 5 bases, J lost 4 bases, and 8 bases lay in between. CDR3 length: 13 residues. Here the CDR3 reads CASSPPGTGELFF. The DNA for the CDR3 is TGTGCCAGCAGCCCCCCAGGCACCGGGGAGCTGTTTTTT.

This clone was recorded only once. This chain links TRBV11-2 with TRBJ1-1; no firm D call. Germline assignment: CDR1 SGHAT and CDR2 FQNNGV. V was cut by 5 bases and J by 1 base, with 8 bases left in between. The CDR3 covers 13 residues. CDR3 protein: CASSSQENTEAFF. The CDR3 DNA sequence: TGTGCCAGCAGCAGTCAGGAGAACACTGAAGCTTTCTTT.

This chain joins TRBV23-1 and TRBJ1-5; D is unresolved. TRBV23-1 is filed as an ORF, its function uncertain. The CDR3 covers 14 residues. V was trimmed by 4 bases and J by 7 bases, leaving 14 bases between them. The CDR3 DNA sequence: TGCGCCAGCAGTCGTGCGGGCGGGGAGCAGCCCCAGCATTTT. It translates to CASSRAGGEQPQHF.

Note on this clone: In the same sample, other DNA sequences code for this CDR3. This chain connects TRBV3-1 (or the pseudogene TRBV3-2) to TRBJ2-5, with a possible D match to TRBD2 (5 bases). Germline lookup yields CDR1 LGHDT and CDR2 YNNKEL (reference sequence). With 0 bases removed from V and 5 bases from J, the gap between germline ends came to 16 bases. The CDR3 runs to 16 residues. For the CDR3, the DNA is TGTGCCAGCAGCCAAGATCGTCTAGCTGGTGGGGAGACCCAGTACTTC. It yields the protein CASSQDRLAGGETQYF.

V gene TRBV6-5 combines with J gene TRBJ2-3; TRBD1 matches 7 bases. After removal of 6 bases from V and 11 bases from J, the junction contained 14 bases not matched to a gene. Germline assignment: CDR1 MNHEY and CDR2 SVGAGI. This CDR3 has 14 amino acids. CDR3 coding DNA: TGTGCCAGCAGCCCCGAGGTCAGGGGGTCATTGCAGTATTTT. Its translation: CASSPEVRGSLQYF.